This T cell receptor beta chain was profiled in a study of technical replicates of blood from a handful of donors. CDR3 size: 14 residues. The V gene's germline CDR1 is LGHNT and CDR2 FRNRAP. The V end was cut by 0 bases, the J end by 4 bases, with 6 bases between. Produced via immunoSEQ multiplex PCR; TCRdb's table is partial and in-frame only. This sample carries about 34,000 clones, 85% to 95% of them seen once, and the ten largest clones take around 4.1%. The sequence was collected from a human donor in good health. Some clones in this sample may be carry-over from other donors' samples. The chain uses TRBV12-5 and TRBJ2-2; D not resolved. Input material: PBMCs. The CDR3 DNA sequence: TGTGCTAGTGGTTTGGTTCGGGTCACCGGGGAGCTGTTTTTT. Translating it yields CASGLVRVTGELFF.